The rows below give T cell receptor beta chains drawn from one sample of a study of CD8 T cells in Susac syndrome. One entry per CDR3 protein results from TCRdb running MiXCR on the immunoSEQ multiplex PCR reads. Altogether about 180,000 distinct CDR3 sequences are present, 85% to 95% being singletons, with the ten largest covering around 0.094%. Material for sequencing was CD4+ T cells from PBMCs. These receptors were taken from a human donor with Susac syndrome. Each CDR3 is given with its conserved first and last residue. The D gene is left open where the match is weak. The size field is filled for only some rows; it gives once, few, many or a size class.

V	J	D	size	CDR3	DNA
TRBV28	TRBJ1-1	-	-	CASSLSPRVGTEAFF	TGTGCCAGCAGTTTATCCCCTCGGGTAGGAACTGAAGCTTTCTTT
TRBV30	TRBJ2-5	-	-	CAWQRGMYQETQYF	TGTGCCTGGCAACGAGGCATGTACCAAGAGACCCAGTACTTC
TRBV29-1	TRBJ2-1	TRBD2	-	CSVGTSLRRDNEQFF	TGCAGCGTTGGGACTAGCCTTCGTCGGGACAATGAGCAGTTCTTC
TRBV2	TRBJ1-5	TRBD1	-	CASRTGGNQPQHF	TGTGCCAGCAGGACAGGGGGGAATCAGCCCCAGCATTTT
TRBV5-1	TRBJ1-6	TRBD1	-	CASSRDSNSPLHF	TGCGCCAGCAGCCGGGACAGTAATTCACCCCTCCACTTT
TRBV28	TRBJ1-2	-	once	CASSTQGGGYTF	TGTGCCAGCAGTACTCAGGGTGGTGGCTACACCTTC
TRBV28	TRBJ1-4	-	-	CASREMGRGKLFF	TGTGCCAGCAGGGAGATGGGGAGGGGAAAACTGTTTTTT
TRBV6-5	TRBJ2-3	TRBD1	-	CASSTGVSDTQYF	TGTGCCAGCAGTACAGGGGTATCTGATACGCAGTATTTT
TRBV12-3/TRBV12-4	TRBJ1-1	TRBD1	-	CASRDRGDTEAFF	TGTGCCAGCAGGGACAGGGGGGACACTGAAGCTTTCTTT
TRBV20-1	TRBJ2-7	-	-	CSARDLRAAGTYEQYF	TGCAGTGCTAGAGACCTACGAGCAGCGGGCACCTACGAGCAGTACTTC
TRBV28	TRBJ2-7	TRBD1	-	CASTDGGQIYEQYF	TGTGCCAGCACCGATGGGGGACAGATTTACGAGCAGTACTTC
TRBV6-5	TRBJ2-7	-	-	CASSYSRGDGRYEQYF	TGTGCCAGCAGTTACTCTCGCGGGGACGGGCGGTACGAGCAGTACTTC
TRBV28	TRBJ1-5	-	-	CASRAAGSNQPQHF	TGTGCCAGCAGGGCGGCGGGGAGCAATCAGCCCCAGCATTTT
TRBV10-3	TRBJ2-1	-	-	CAISASQGFNEQFF	TGTGCCATCAGTGCTAGTCAGGGGTTCAATGAGCAGTTCTTC
TRBV20-1	TRBJ2-5	TRBD2	-	CSALAGTSGETQYF	TGCAGTGCTCTAGCCGGGACTAGCGGAGAGACCCAGTACTTC
TRBV10-3	TRBJ2-1	TRBD2	-	CAISVSGTYNEQFF	TGTGCCATCAGTGTGAGCGGGACCTACAATGAGCAGTTCTTC
TRBV20-1	TRBJ2-3	TRBD2	-	CSAQTSGSSSTDTQYF	TGCAGTGCGCAGACTAGCGGGAGTTCTAGCACAGATACGCAGTATTTT
TRBV20-1	TRBJ1-4	TRBD1	once	CSADDRGTNEKLFF	TGCAGTGCTGACGACAGGGGGACGAATGAAAAACTGTTTTTT
TRBV29-1	TRBJ2-7	TRBD1	-	CSVEDRTGSYEQYF	TGCAGCGTTGAAGATCGGACAGGGTCCTACGAGCAGTACTTC
TRBV7-6	TRBJ2-1	-	-	CASSLDSGLGYNEQFF	TGTGCCAGCAGCTTAGATTCAGGTCTAGGTTACAATGAGCAGTTCTTC
TRBV7-2	TRBJ1-6	-	-	CASSLGIDNSPLHF	TGTGCCAGCAGCCTCGGAATTGATAATTCACCCCTCCACTTT
TRBV6-5	TRBJ2-6	TRBD1	-	CASSYLGQSSGANVLTF	TGTGCCAGCAGTTACTTGGGACAGAGCTCTGGGGCCAACGTCCTGACTTTC
TRBV30	TRBJ1-4	TRBD1	-	CAWRQPSGGINEKLFF	TGTGCCTGGAGACAGCCATCAGGGGGCATCAATGAAAAACTGTTTTTT
TRBV7-2	TRBJ2-2	-	once	CASSLYEGTGELFF	TGTGCCAGCAGCTTATACGAGGGAACCGGGGAGCTGTTTTTT
TRBV19	TRBJ1-2	-	-	CASMTFGGGEREHGYTF	TGTGCCAGTATGACCTTCGGAGGAGGGGAAAGAGAGCATGGCTACACCTTC
TRBV29-1	TRBJ2-3	-	-	CSVEAGVDTQYF	TGCAGCGTTGAAGCCGGGGTAGATACGCAGTATTTT
TRBV30	TRBJ1-1	TRBD1	-	CAWGQAYRGEAFF	TGTGCCTGGGGACAGGCGTATCGTGGGGAAGCTTTCTTT
TRBV3-1	TRBJ1-2	TRBD1	-	CASSRTGTGFGYTF	TGTGCCAGCAGCCGAACCGGGACAGGTTTTGGCTACACCTTC
TRBV18	TRBJ1-1	-	-	CASSPTRQSGTEAFF	TGTGCCAGCTCACCAACGAGACAAAGTGGGACTGAAGCTTTCTTT
TRBV5-4	TRBJ2-3	-	-	CASSPGSLKNRTDTQYF	TGTGCCAGCAGCCCAGGGTCGCTGAAAAATCGCACAGATACGCAGTATTTT
TRBV20-1	TRBJ1-1	TRBD1	-	CSARGTGDLNTEAFF	TGCAGTGCTAGGGGGACAGGAGACTTGAACACTGAAGCTTTCTTT
TRBV6-6	TRBJ1-2	-	-	CASSGGTLYGYTF	TGTGCCAGCAGCGGGGGAACCCTCTATGGCTACACCTTC
TRBV10-3	TRBJ2-2	-	-	CAISESGVSTGELFF	TGTGCCATCAGTGAGTCGGGCGTGAGCACCGGGGAGCTGTTTTTT
TRBV12-5	TRBJ2-1	-	-	CASGLVLGIRQFF	TGTGCTAGTGGTTTGGTACTAGGGATCCGGCAGTTCTTC
TRBV5-4	TRBJ1-1	-	-	CASSLEGRENTEAFF	TGTGCCAGCAGCTTAGAAGGGCGCGAGAACACTGAAGCTTTCTTT
TRBV6-1	TRBJ2-7	TRBD2	once	CASSEAGGSYEQYF	TGTGCCAGCAGTGAAGCGGGCGGGAGTTACGAGCAGTACTTC
TRBV7-2	TRBJ2-3	-	-	CASSSPSTDTQYF	TGTGCCAGCAGTTCCCCGTCCACAGATACGCAGTATTTT
TRBV7-2	TRBJ2-3	-	-	CASSPRTSDTQYF	TGTGCCAGCAGCCCCCGGACCTCAGATACGCAGTATTTT
TRBV5-1	TRBJ1-1	-	-	CASSLDGRGNTEAFF	TGCGCCAGCAGCTTGGATGGCAGGGGAAACACTGAAGCTTTCTTT
TRBV29-1	TRBJ2-1	-	-	CSAQDRTAPYNEQFF	TGCAGCGCCCAGGATAGGACTGCCCCCTACAATGAGCAGTTCTTC
TRBV4-1	TRBJ1-1	-	-	CASSRLIRAREGRVMHTEAFF	TGCGCCAGCAGCCGCCTCATAAGGGCAAGGGAGGGCCGCGTGATGCACACTGAAGCTTTCTTT
TRBV20-1	TRBJ2-3	-	-	CSASPSLDTQYF	TGCAGTGCTAGTCCCTCGTTGGATACGCAGTATTTT
TRBV5-1	TRBJ1-1	-	-	CASSLRQLRNTEAFF	TGCGCCAGCAGCTTGAGACAACTTAGGAACACTGAAGCTTTCTTT
TRBV29-1	TRBJ2-1	TRBD2	-	CSVAAGGGINNEQFF	TGCAGCGTTGCAGCGGGAGGGGGCATTAACAATGAGCAGTTCTTC
TRBV11-1	TRBJ1-1	TRBD1	-	CASSPGQGAEAFF	TGTGCCAGCAGCCCCGGACAGGGGGCTGAAGCTTTCTTT
TRBV29-1	TRBJ1-2	-	-	CSVEVLAGFYGYTF	TGCAGCGTTGAGGTTCTTGCAGGCTTCTATGGCTACACCTTC
TRBV19	TRBJ1-1	-	-	CASSGGWNTEAFF	TGTGCCAGTAGTGGAGGGTGGAACACTGAAGCTTTCTTT
TRBV6-6	TRBJ2-1	-	-	CASSYGQEQFF	TGTGCCAGCAGCTACGGACAGGAGCAGTTCTTC
TRBV29-1	TRBJ2-5	-	once	CSFAGGARETQYF	TGCAGCTTCGCAGGGGGGGCGCGGGAGACCCAGTACTTC
TRBV18	TRBJ1-1	-	-	CASSPRGKSTEAFF	TGTGCCAGCTCACCACGGGGGAAGAGCACTGAAGCTTTCTTT
TRBV30	TRBJ2-3	-	-	CAWSKQVADTQYF	TGTGCCTGGAGTAAACAGGTGGCAGATACGCAGTATTTT
TRBV20-1	TRBJ2-5	-	-	CSARRRGGEQETQYF	TGCAGTGCCCGGCGACGAGGGGGGGAACAAGAGACCCAGTACTTC
TRBV4-3	TRBJ2-7	-	-	CASSRIAENSYEQYF	TGCGCCAGCAGCCGTATAGCGGAGAACTCCTACGAGCAGTACTTC
TRBV14	TRBJ2-5	-	-	CASSQVTVQETQYF	TGTGCCAGCAGCCAAGTGACAGTACAAGAGACCCAGTACTTC
TRBV2	TRBJ2-7	TRBD1	once	CASSATGTGTYEQYF	TGTGCCAGCAGCGCGACCGGGACAGGGACCTACGAGCAGTACTTC
TRBV14	TRBJ1-5	TRBD1	-	CASSQDTRGSNQPQHF	TGTGCCAGCAGCCAAGATACCAGGGGGAGCAATCAGCCCCAGCATTTT
TRBV7-7	TRBJ2-1	-	-	CASSPREGNEQFF	TGTGCCAGCAGCCCTCGTGAGGGCAATGAGCAGTTCTTC